Reported below is one T cell receptor (beta chain). A junction boundary mismatches the germline segment, possibly from a read error. The donors were all healthy and Caucasian. This specimen belongs to a study of identical twins. TCRdb re-analysed the 5' RACE reads in MiXCR, keeping a single row per CDR3 protein. The sample contains about 240,000 distinct CDR3 sequences, roughly 12% of which appear only once. CDR1 and CDR2 from the germline V gene are SNHLY and FYNNEI. The CDR3 covers 16 residues. These sequences were also reported in another study, on yellow fever vaccine responses in identical twins.

Material: memory (CD45RO+) T cells sorted from blood. The receptor was isolated from a woman under 30 in good health. The rearrangement links TRBV2 to TRBJ2-4; 10 positions match TRBD2. The CDR3 DNA sequence: TGTGCCAGCAGTGACCTGAGCGGGGGGGCCAGAAACATTCAGTACTTC. It codes for CASSDLSGGARNIQYF.